Shown below are 6 T cell receptor beta chains from a single sample sequenced in a study of blood T cells in healthy people across ages. Primed by a sample-barcoded 5' primer and a J-beta primer mix, a second PCR proceeded for about 7 to 11 cycles. MiXCR, run by TCRdb on the 5' RACE reads, gives a single entry per CDR3 protein. The repertoire includes some 1.5 million distinct CDR3 sequences, 42% of them detected once, and 4% sits in the top ten. Sequencing was carried out using blood. The receptor set was obtained from a woman aged 18-30 years in good health.

The chain has TRBV7-9 and TRBJ2-7, with 8 bases matching TRBD1. The CDR3 is made up of 15 amino acids. Trimming took 5 bases from V and 1 from J; bases not matched to a gene: 7. CDR1 and CDR2 (germline): SEHNR, FQNEAQ (reference sequence). CDR3 bases: TGTGCCAGCAGCGATATACGACAGGGGTCCTACGAGCAGTACTTC. As protein: CASSDIRQGSYEQYF.

This clonotype has more than one count but fewer than ten. The chain employs TRBV18 and TRBJ1-1; 7 nucleotides line up with TRBD1. The CDR3 length is 16 residues. The junction had 8 bases not matched to a gene; V was cut back by 4 bases and J by 0 bases. Germline V lookup: CDR1 KGHSH, CDR2 LQKENI. As DNA, the CDR3 is TGTGCCAGCTCACTCTTCCCGGGACAGATGAACACTGAAGCTTTCTTT. It translates to CASSLFPGQMNTEAFF.

This clonotype occurred a few times. This chain uses TRBV6-5 with TRBJ1-1; the match to TRBD1 covers 9 bases. The CDR3 length is 15 residues. Germline loops: CDR1 MNHEY, CDR2 SVGAGI. Trimming removed 6 bases from V and 1 base from J; junction bases left unmatched: 6. DNA for the CDR3: TGTGCCAGCAGGGGGGACAGGGCGTCGAACACTGAAGCTTTCTTT. Translating it yields CASRGDRASNTEAFF.

Written as DNA, the CDR3 is TGCGCCAGCAGCTTGGCCCCAGACAGCAATACGCAGTATTTT. Its protein is CASSLAPDSNTQYF. This sequence joins TRBV5-1 and TRBJ2-3, with D maybe TRBD1 (5 bases). The CDR3 loop spans 14 amino acids. V shed 0 bases and J shed 7 bases, with 12 bases lying between them. Per germline, CDR1 SGHRS and CDR2 YFSETQ.

The chain employs TRBV3-1 and TRBJ2-7; 11 nucleotides align to TRBD2. V lost 0 bases and J lost 3; bases outside the gene matches: 4. Germline assignment: CDR1 LGHDT and CDR2 YNNKEL (reference sequence). CDR3 length equals 16 residues. CDR3 DNA sequence: TGTGCCAGCAGCCAAGAAACACTAGCGGGAGACTACGAGCAGTACTTC. This codes for CASSQETLAGDYEQYF.

This clonotype was found once. The chain links TRBV20-1 to TRBJ2-5; 8 positions match TRBD1. The V gene's germline CDR1 is DFQATT and CDR2 SNEGSKA (reference sequence). The V segment lost 6 bases and the J segment 5 bases; nucleotides outside the gene matches: 17. CDR3 length: 16 residues. CDR3 sequence reads: CSANRPGQEGLETQYF. CDR3 nucleotides: TGCAGTGCCAACCGCCCGGGACAGGAGGGTCTGGAGACCCAGTACTTC.